The 5 T cell receptor beta chains listed next were all sequenced from one sample in a study of T-cell reconstitution after alpha-beta-depleted transplantation in children. Unique molecular identifiers tagged the TCRbeta library. Each CDR3 protein gets one entry after TCRdb re-called the PCR reads with MiXCR. The profile shows hundreds of thousands of distinct CDR3 sequences, around 17% of them singletons. Here the sequenced sample was PBMCs from the stem cell graft donor, taken from the stem cell graft. The source is a human donor who donated a stem cell graft to a child with acute myeloid leukemia.

This clonotype was recorded many times. This chain links TRBV12-3 or TRBV12-4 with TRBJ2-3; TRBD1 aligns across 9 bases. CDR3 length: 14 residues. With 4 bases clipped from V and 2 bases from J, the junction kept 1 base outside the gene matches. Here the CDR3 DNA reads TGTGCCAGCAGTTGGGACAGGGACACAGATACGCAGTATTTT. Amino acids: CASSWDRDTDTQYF.

In the case of this clonotype: One junction end disagrees with the germline gene, perhaps due to a read error. V is TRBV20-1 and J is TRBJ2-6, with a possible D match to TRBD1 (6 bases). The germline V gene has CDR1 DFQATT and CDR2 SNEGSKA (reference sequence). The CDR3 covers 19 residues. The CDR3 DNA is TGCAGTGCTAGTGCTTCGTATGGACAGCAATACTCTGGGGCCAACGTCCTGATTTTC. Translating gives CSASASYGQQYSGANVLIF.

This clonotype has a count of ten or more. The chain joins TRBV7-2 to TRBJ1-1, with 7 bases lining up with TRBD1. CDR3 size: 13 residues. V lost 6 bases and J lost 4; bases outside the gene matches: 5. Germline V CDR1 and CDR2: SGHTA, FQGNSA. CDR3 loop: CASSRQGGTEAFF. CDR3 nucleotides: TGTGCCAGCAGTCGACAGGGTGGCACTGAAGCTTTCTTT.

The chain has TRBV21-1 and TRBJ2-7; TRBD2 was called by the table and not checked on the DNA. TRBV21-1 is assigned pseudogene status. The CDR3 extends over 16 amino acids. The CDR3 loop reads CASRPSGGLPSYEQYF. The CDR3 DNA sequence: TGTGCCAGCAGGCCTAGCGGGGGTCTTCCGTCCTACGAGCAGTACTTC.

As concerns this clonotype: A read error is likely here: a far larger clone is one base away. The chain joins TRBV7-2 to TRBJ2-1; no definite D call. From germline, CDR1 is SGHTA and CDR2 FQGNSA. This CDR3 is built from 11 residues. Trimming removed 5 bases from V and 6 bases from J, with 5 bases in between. CDR3 DNA sequence: TGTGCCAGCAGCCGTACCAATGAGCAGTTCTTC. Translated: CASSRTNEQFF.